The present TCR beta chain was sequenced within a study of blood T cell repertoires in COVID-19 (dated by TCRdb to about 2020). In terms of the full investigation: The collaborator samples originated in the United States, Italy and Spain and spanned the acute and convalescent phases of COVID-19. Deeply sampled blood TCRbeta repertoires from subjects exposed to, actively infected with, or recovered from COVID-19 were included in the dataset. Nearly every sample came with metadata listing a de-identified subject ID, COVID-19 status, age in years and sex. The material from the prospective study consisted of cDNA or gDNA derived from T cells, B-cell-depleted T cells, or PBMCs. A freely available public database, intended as a resource for researchers studying the immune response to SARS-CoV-2, is where the repertoires were released. The samples were drawn from the first 160 participants of the ongoing ImmuneRACE study and from 1,254 subjects provided by 6 global collaborators. Where available, HLA class I and class II types were obtained from metadata supplied by the sample provider rather than from assay-based typing.

In Seattle, one collaborating source enrolled patients while the infection was active and tracked those patients longitudinally over the course of disease. The collaborating institutions used their own protocols to collect whole blood in K2EDTA tubes. For TCRbeta analysis, collaborator samples were shipped as frozen whole blood, as isolated PBMCs, or as DNA extracted from either sample type. CDR1 is given as SGHDT and CDR2 as YYEEEE, both from the germline V gene. Spanning cysteine to phenylalanine, the CDR3 consists of 12 amino acids. Only the CDR3 region is kept as DNA, spanning 36 bases read in frame from base 1. V is reduced by 2 bases and J by 6 bases, leaving a spacing of 8 bases between them. The immunoSEQ Assay, a bias-controlled multiplex PCR, was used to amplify TCRbeta CDR3 regions from genomic DNA. The paper's processing steps were these. The number of nucleated cells in each sample was estimated from the amplification of reference gene primers within the assay. To quantify the absolute abundance of each unique TCRbeta CDR3 rearrangement, sequence reads were collapsed and filtered. For each sample, productive Simpson clonality was calculated as the square root of Simpson's diversity index across productive rearrangements. The table comes from immuneACCESS by way of TCRdb, which keeps in-frame sequences with V and J called. Part of the clones is missing from these tables; in studies checked, under half for an unresolved V gene and the rest for unknown reasons. The D gene and trimming were derived from the DNA, and the V and J assignments and clone size from that table. The sample table contains fewer than 300,000 clones; only one count was recorded for 91% of them. 2% to 3% of the sample goes to the ten largest clones.

Overall study outcomes, separate from this receptor: Clinical and demographic metadata were provided uncurated, with the amount varying by source and participant.

In regard to this clone: Its target antigen remains unknown. Per-nucleotide qualities are absent, and no much larger clonotype sits a single base away.

This sequence originates from a person aged 18 to 29 with COVID-19, enrolled during active disease. Source material: peripheral blood. The sequence links TRBV5-6 to TRBJ1-2; the D gene cannot be named for sure. In nucleotide form, the sequence is TGTGCCAGCAGCTTTGCACCGGATGGCTACACCTTC. It translates as CASSFAPDGYTF.